What follows are 28 T cell receptor beta chains derived from one specimen sequenced in a study of blood T cell repertoires in COVID-19. The data were produced by immunoSEQ multiplex PCR, yet TCRdb's version contains in-frame clones alone and is incomplete. Altogether 80,000 to 95,000 clones are present, around 90% being singletons, with the ten largest covering 3%. The sample was peripheral blood. These receptors were collected from a woman aged 45-65 years with active or convalescent COVID-19.

V and J are TRBV5-5 and TRBJ2-5, with D possibly matching TRBD1 (6 bases). Germline-derived CDR1 and CDR2 are SGHKS and YYEKEE (reference sequence). Trimming left V 3 bases short and J 2 bases short, with 8 bases between. The CDR3 spans 13 residues. The CDR3 here is CASSWDIQETQYF. The DNA for the CDR3 is TGTGCCAGCAGCTGGGACATTCAAGAGACCCAGTACTTC.

The chain joins TRBV9 to TRBJ1-1, with a possible D match to TRBD1 (6 bases). Trimming removed 0 bases at V and 3 bases at J, with 9 bases between. Looked up from germline, CDR1 is SGDLS and CDR2 is YYNGEE. The CDR3 spans 14 residues. CDR3 DNA: TGTGCCAGCAGCGTAGTAGGGGGTCACACTGAAGCTTTCTTT. Amino acids: CASSVVGGHTEAFF.

The J gene is TRBJ2-6, the V gene TRBV4-1, with D hard to call. The CDR3 has 17 residues. V was clipped by 0 bases and J by 0 bases, with 9 bases between them. Germline-derived CDR1 and CDR2 are MGHRA and YSYEKL. This CDR3 reads CASSQDDGLSGANVLTF. As DNA, the CDR3 is TGCGCCAGCAGCCAAGATGATGGCCTCTCTGGGGCCAACGTCCTGACTTTC.

The chain uses TRBV30 and TRBJ1-1; TRBD1 matches at 8 bases. CDR1 is GTSNPN, CDR2 SVGIG, per germline (reference sequence). Germline trimming cut 8 bases from V and 1 base from J; bases unmatched to any gene: 6. This CDR3 spans 13 amino acids. The CDR3 is CAKGGQANTEAFF. Here the CDR3 DNA reads TGTGCCAAAGGGGGACAGGCGAACACTGAAGCTTTCTTT.

The rearrangement links TRBV10-2 to TRBJ1-3; D is unclear. V was clipped by 6 bases and J by 0 bases, with 15 bases between them. The CDR3 has 16 amino acids. The germline V gene encodes CDR1 WSHSY and CDR2 SAAADI. The CDR3 DNA sequence: TGCGCCAGCAGCAAACGACGGGAGGGCTCTGGAAACACCATATATTTT. As protein: CASSKRREGSGNTIYF.

The V call is TRBV9, the J call TRBJ2-2; tentative D call: TRBD1 (6 bases). The CDR3 extends over 13 amino acids. Trimming shortened V by 4 bases and J by 9 bases, and 13 bases separated the two germline ends. Per germline, CDR1 SGDLS and CDR2 YYNGEE. In DNA form, the CDR3 reads TGTGCCAGCAGCCCCAGAGGGGGTCGGGAGCTGTTTTTT. It specifies CASSPRGGRELFF.

The J gene is TRBJ2-2, the V gene TRBV9, with unresolved D. The germline V gene encodes CDR1 SGDLS and CDR2 YYNGEE. With 4 bases removed from V and 2 bases from J, the gap between germline ends came to 12 bases. This CDR3 is built from 15 residues. DNA for the CDR3: TGTGCCAGCAGCTCTACTCCCCTAAACACCGGGGAGCTGTTTTTT. Its protein is CASSSTPLNTGELFF.

This chain uses TRBV11-3 with TRBJ2-6, with D maybe TRBD1 (5 bases). Per germline, CDR1 SGHNT and CDR2 YENEEA. Between the trimmed V and J ends, which lost 5 bases and 0 bases, there was a span of 11 bases. The CDR3 sequence is 16 residues long. The CDR3 bases are TGTGCCAGCAGCCACCGACAGAGCTCTGGGGCCAACGTCCTGACTTTC. Translated, it gives CASSHRQSSGANVLTF. Based on the CDR3 plus reference TRBV11-3 and TRBJ2-6, the full variable domain is EAGVVQSPRYKIIEKKQPVAFWCNPISGHNTLYWYLQNLGQGPELLIRYENEEAVDDSQLPKDRFSAERLKGVDSTLKIQPAELGDSAVYLCASSHRQSSGANVLTFGAGSRLTVL.

This chain joins TRBV5-1 and TRBJ1-1; D is unresolved. The CDR3 covers 15 residues. Per germline, CDR1 SGHRS and CDR2 YFSETQ. V was trimmed by 2 bases and J by 1 base, leaving 12 bases between them. CDR3 sequence reads: CASSFITAQNTEAFF. CDR3 in DNA: TGCGCCAGCAGCTTTATAACAGCCCAGAACACTGAAGCTTTCTTT.

This rearrangement joins TRBV7-3 to TRBJ2-3; 9 positions agree with TRBD2. The CDR3 extends over 15 amino acids. CDR1 and CDR2 (germline): SGHTA, FQGTGA. J was trimmed by 2 bases and V by 3 bases; bases with no gene match: 3. The CDR3 protein is CASSLASGVTDTQYF. CDR3 DNA: TGTGCCAGCAGCTTGGCTAGCGGGGTCACAGATACGCAGTATTTT.

V is TRBV27 and J is TRBJ1-2; 7 bases align to TRBD1. Germline-derived CDR1 and CDR2 are MNHEY and SMNVEV (reference sequence). V dropped 6 bases and J dropped 0; count of bases not matched to a gene: 7. CDR3 length: 15 residues. DNA of the CDR3: TGTGCCAGCAGAACCACAGGGGTCTCTAACTATGGCTACACCTTC. This translates into CASRTTGVSNYGYTF.

CDR3 nucleotides: TGTGCCAGCACCCAGGGGGCCGGGGCCAACGTCCTGACTTTC. This translates into CASTQGAGANVLTF. This rearrangement joins TRBV7-3 to TRBJ2-6; 8 nucleotides line up with TRBD1. The J segment lost 4 bases and the V segment lost 7 bases, leaving 3 bases of the junction unmatched. The germline V gene encodes CDR1 SGHTA and CDR2 FQGTGA. The CDR3 is 14 residues long.

A single count supports this clone. The chain recombines TRBV28 with TRBJ2-7; D gene unclear. Trimming removed 5 bases from V and 2 bases from J, with 7 bases in between. CDR3 length: 12 residues. CDR1 and CDR2 from the germline V gene are MDHEN and SYDVKM. CDR3 in DNA: TGTGCCAGCAGTGCGCCACCCTACGAGCAGTACTTC. Translating it yields CASSAPPYEQYF.

The J gene is TRBJ1-6, the V gene TRBV5-1; maybe TRBD1 (5 bases). V was pared by 5 bases and J by 7 bases, with 10 bases between. This CDR3 contains 13 residues. From germline, CDR1 is SGHRS and CDR2 YFSETQ. DNA for the CDR3: TGCGCCAGCAGGCTAGACAGCAATTCACCCCTCCACTTT. This encodes CASRLDSNSPLHF.

This rearrangement joins TRBV18 to TRBJ2-3; D not resolved. Deletions cut 2 bases from V and 5 bases from J, with 8 bases between. This CDR3 spans 13 amino acids. The germline V gene has CDR1 KGHSH and CDR2 LQKENI. The CDR3 spells CASSPTPRDTQYF. CDR3 DNA: TGTGCCAGCTCACCAACCCCGCGAGATACGCAGTATTTT.

The chain uses TRBV29-1 and TRBJ1-1; 9 positions agree with TRBD1. Per germline, CDR1 SQVTM and CDR2 ANQGSEA. Germline trimming cut 5 bases from V and 6 bases from J; bases unmatched to any gene: 7. The CDR3 has 13 amino acids. CDR3 sequence reads: CSVKRDRAAEAFF. The CDR3 DNA reads as TGCAGCGTTAAAAGGGACAGGGCAGCTGAAGCTTTCTTT. Based on the CDR3 plus reference TRBV29-1 and TRBJ1-1, the full variable domain is SAVISQKPSRDICQRGTSLTIQCQVDSQVTMMFWYRQQPGQSLTLIATANQGSEATYESGFVIDKFPISRPNLTFSTLTVSNMSPEDSSIYLCSVKRDRAAEAFFGQGTRLTVV.

The chain is built from TRBV7-9 and TRBJ2-3, with 7 nucleotides matching TRBD2. V lost 7 bases to trimming and J lost 1 base; unmatched junction nucleotides: 5. Germline CDR1 is SEHNR and CDR2 is FQNEAQ (reference sequence). The CDR3 is 14 residues long. The CDR3 loop is CASTDREGTDTQYF. CDR3 DNA: TGTGCCAGCACCGACCGGGAGGGCACAGATACGCAGTATTTT.

The rearrangement uses TRBV30 and TRBJ1-6, with 9 bases aligning to TRBD1. The CDR3 loop spans 15 amino acids. Germline CDR1 GTSNPN, CDR2 SVGIG (reference sequence). J gave up 7 bases and V 2 bases, and 6 bases lay outside the gene matches. The DNA of the CDR3 is TGTGCCTGGAGTCTTTCCGGGACAGGGAATTCACCCCTCCACTTT. It is translated as CAWSLSGTGNSPLHF. Together with reference TRBV30 and TRBJ1-6, the CDR3 gives the full variable domain: SQTIHQWPATLVQPVGSPLSLECTVEGTSNPNLYWYRQAAGRGLQLLFYSVGIGQISSEVPQNLSASRPQDRQFILSSKKLLLSDSGFYLCAWSLSGTGNSPLHFGNGTRLTVT.

The gene calls are TRBV29-1 and TRBJ2-3; D may be TRBD1 (6 bases). The germline gives CDR1 SQVTM, CDR2 ANQGSEA. Trimming removed 4 bases from V and 7 bases from J, with 18 bases in between. The CDR3 is made up of 14 amino acids. Here the CDR3 reads CSVVIVDSGNTQYF. The CDR3 bases are TGCAGCGTTGTAATCGTGGACAGCGGAAATACGCAGTATTTT.

J is TRBJ2-5 and V is TRBV4-1; D not resolved. Germline V gives CDR1 MGHRA, CDR2 YSYEKL. Trimming took off 1 base at V and 4 bases at J, with 7 bases between the two ends. This CDR3 spans 13 amino acids. In DNA, the CDR3 is TGCGCCAGCAGCCAAGCGCTAGTAGAGACCCAGTACTTC. Translating gives CASSQALVETQYF.

The chain employs TRBV9 and TRBJ2-5; 8 bases are a match to TRBD1. Germline CDR1 is SGDLS and CDR2 is YYNGEE. The V segment lost 1 base and the J segment 6 bases; nucleotides outside the gene matches: 5. The CDR3 contains 14 residues. The CDR3: CASSVTDRGKTQYF. CDR3 DNA sequence: TGTGCCAGCAGCGTAACCGACAGGGGAAAGACCCAGTACTTC.

The chain uses TRBV19 and TRBJ2-5, with 9 bases identical to TRBD1. V trimming: 3 bases; J trimming: 1 base; junction bases outside the gene matches: 12. The CDR3 loop spans 18 amino acids. Germline V gene data show CDR1 as LNHDA and CDR2 as SQIVND (reference sequence). The CDR3 is CASSIWHPTGGVQETQYF. CDR3 DNA sequence: TGTGCCAGTAGTATCTGGCATCCGACAGGGGGGGTCCAAGAGACCCAGTACTTC. The variable domain in full, with the rest retrieved from reference TRBV19 and TRBJ2-5, is DGGITQSPKYLFRKEGQNVTLSCEQNLNHDAMYWYRQDPGQGLRLIYYSQIVNDFQKGDIAEGYSVSREKKESFPLTVTSAQKNPTAFYLCASSIWHPTGGVQETQYFGPGTRLLVL.

J is TRBJ2-3 and V is TRBV7-2; perhaps TRBD2 as D (7 bases). The CDR3 loop spans 17 amino acids. CDR1 and CDR2 from the germline V gene are SGHTA and FQGNSA. V gave up 0 bases and J gave up 9 bases, with 22 bases separating them. In DNA, the CDR3 is TGTGCCAGCAGCTTAGCGCCGGCGGGGGCTCGAGCTTCGACGCAGTATTTT. Its translation: CASSLAPAGARASTQYF.

The rearrangement joins TRBV19 to TRBJ2-1, with 8 bases matching TRBD2. Germline V lookup: CDR1 LNHDA, CDR2 SQIVND (reference sequence). CDR3 size: 15 residues. Unmatched junction bases numbered 7, after V lost 3 bases and J lost 6 bases. The CDR3: CASSILAGGGNEQFF. The DNA of the CDR3 is TGTGCCAGTAGTATCCTTGCGGGGGGAGGCAATGAGCAGTTCTTC.

This chain joins TRBV13 and TRBJ2-5, with TRBD2 matching over 14 bases. CDR1 PRHDT and CDR2 FYEKMQ come from the germline V gene (reference sequence). This CDR3 is built from 19 residues. The J segment lost 1 base and the V segment lost 5 bases, leaving 12 bases of the junction unmatched. The CDR3, as DNA: TGTGCCAGCAGCCCGTACCGGACTAGCGGGGGGAGCGGCCAAGAGACCCAGTACTTC. Protein sequence: CASSPYRTSGGSGQETQYF.

The chain combines TRBV23-1 with TRBJ1-1; no reliable D call. TRBV23-1 is filed as an ORF, its function uncertain. V lost 4 bases, J lost 0 bases, and 18 bases lay in between. The CDR3 length is 17 residues. The CDR3 protein is CASSRTGVSGMNTEAFF. CDR3 in DNA: TGCGCCAGCAGTCGTACCGGGGTCAGTGGGATGAACACTGAAGCTTTCTTT.

This sequence joins TRBV19 and TRBJ2-3; D call uncertain. The V end was cut by 2 bases, the J end by 0 bases, with 9 bases between. Germline loops: CDR1 LNHDA, CDR2 SQIVND (reference sequence). CDR3 length equals 15 residues. In DNA form, the CDR3 reads TGTGCCAGTAGTATAACATCATCTAGCACAGATACGCAGTATTTT. Translated, it gives CASSITSSSTDTQYF.

V and J are TRBV9 and TRBJ1-3; 11 bases are shared with TRBD1. Germline lookup yields CDR1 SGDLS and CDR2 YYNGEE. The CDR3 is made up of 16 amino acids. V shed 4 bases and J 0 bases; nucleotides not matched to a gene: 3. CDR3 loop: CASSPGTGGSGNTIYF. The DNA of the CDR3 is TGTGCCAGCAGCCCTGGGACAGGGGGCTCTGGAAACACCATATATTTT.